These 7 T cell receptor beta chains were sequenced from one sample in a study of naive CD8 T cells in extremely preterm neonates. These receptors have no identified antigens. Samples were taken at extremely preterm deliveries at about 22-27 weeks of gestation. Regarding the study as a whole: Preterm CDR3s were shorter than older groups', with fewer N additions and less trimming.

Sequencing used immunoSEQ multiplex PCR; TCRdb keeps in-frame clones, though not all of them. This sample has 25,000 or so clones, with 70% to 90% found just once. The sample comprised naive CD8+ T cells from cord blood. Every receptor here comes from a boy who was born preterm.

V is TRBV5-4 and J is TRBJ1-2; the match to TRBD1 covers 9 bases. The germline gives CDR1 SGHNT, CDR2 YYREEE (reference sequence). This CDR3 spans 13 amino acids. V shed 0 bases, J shed 7 bases, and the junction held 1 base outside the gene matches. CDR3 DNA: TGTGCCAGCAGCTTGGACAGGGGGCTTGGCTACACCTTC. It yields the protein CASSLDRGLGYTF.

The chain has TRBV30 and TRBJ2-1, with unresolved D. V was shortened by 0 bases and J by 1 base, with 4 bases between the two germline ends. CDR1 is GTSNPN and CDR2 is SVGIG in the germline V gene (reference sequence). This CDR3 region has 13 residues. The CDR3 here is CAWSVLSYNEQFF. CDR3 nucleotides: TGTGCCTGGAGTGTACTGTCCTACAATGAGCAGTTCTTC.

The chain recombines TRBV10-1 with TRBJ2-3, with 12 bases lining up with TRBD2. This CDR3 region has 15 residues. V gave up 4 bases and J gave up 2 bases; unmatched junction bases: 1. The germline CDR1 and CDR2 sequences are WNHNN and SYGVQD (reference sequence). CDR3 amino acids: CASSGLAGATDTQYF. The CDR3 nucleotides read TGCGCCAGCAGTGGACTAGCGGGGGCCACAGATACGCAGTATTTT.

The genes are TRBV4-2 and TRBJ1-6; D is perhaps TRBD1 (6 bases). Germline CDR1 and CDR2: LGHNA and YNFKEQ. This CDR3 is 17 amino acids long. Trimming removed 1 base at V and 0 bases at J, with 10 bases between. The CDR3 coding sequence is TGTGCCAGCAGCCAAGGGACAGTAATCTCCTATAATTCACCCCTCCACTTT. Translating it yields CASSQGTVISYNSPLHF.

The chain recombines TRBV5-1 with TRBJ1-2; possibly TRBD1 for D (5 bases). V lost 0 bases, J lost 8 bases, and 5 bases lay in between. The germline V gene has CDR1 SGHRS and CDR2 YFSETQ. The CDR3 has 11 amino acids. The chain's CDR3 is CASSLGGGYTF. Here the CDR3 DNA reads TGCGCCAGCAGCTTGGGGGGCGGCTACACCTTC.

This clone was detected only a few times. The rearrangement links TRBV6-5 to TRBJ1-2, with D possibly being TRBD1 (6 bases). This CDR3 contains 13 residues. Germline CDR1 MNHEY, CDR2 SVGAGI. V was trimmed by 2 bases and J by 3 bases, leaving 7 bases between them. The CDR3 is CASSYGGYYGYTF. The CDR3, as DNA: TGTGCCAGCAGTTACGGGGGCTACTATGGCTACACCTTC.

The V call is TRBV12-2, the J call TRBJ2-1; the D call of TRBD2 is as the table states it, not checked on the DNA. TRBV12-2 has pseudogene status. This CDR3 is 16 amino acids long. The CDR3 loop is CASRLLAGGSYNEQFF. CDR3 DNA: TGTGCAAGTCGCTTACTAGCGGGGGGGTCCTACAATGAGCAGTTCTTC.